Listed here is a single T cell receptor (beta chain). As yet, its antigen is unknown. The sample originates from a study of a mutant IDH1 vaccine in newly diagnosed glioma. Some clones are missing from TCRdb's copy, which holds only in-frame ones; the method was immunoSEQ multiplex PCR. Counted here are about 20,000 clones, approximately 78% occurring once; the ten biggest clones make up roughly 13%. Time point meaning: week 23, last vaccination. The vaccine gave 300 ug of a 20-mer mutant IDH1 peptide subcutaneously per dose. This CDR3 has 14 residues. V was clipped by 5 bases and J by 3 bases; unmatched bases: 5. CDR1 KGHSH and CDR2 LQKENI come from the germline V gene.

The sequence was collected from a young man with glioma. Material: PBMCs, obtained from a glioma patient whose treatment included an IDH1 peptide vaccine. The chain employs TRBV18 and TRBJ2-7; TRBD1 agrees at 9 bases. The CDR3 loop is CASSTDRGLYEQYF. In DNA form, the CDR3 reads TGTGCCAGCTCAACGGACAGGGGACTCTACGAGCAGTACTTC.